This entry features one TCR beta chain sequence. The antigen it binds to is not known. It has no much larger one-base neighbor in the sample; base qualities were not kept. The data were obtained in a study of neurological immune-mediated disorders (dated by TCRdb to the late 2010s). Regarding the complete study: Among the approximately 35 multiple sclerosis patients, relapsing-remitting MS accounted for approximately 31 and secondary progressive MS accounted for 3. The study compared peripheral blood TCR-beta repertoires of HTLV-I-associated myelopathy (HAM/TSP) patients, multiple sclerosis patients and healthy controls using UMI-based sequencing. Longitudinal samples, technical triplicates and paired sorted CD4+ and CD8+ T-cell subsets, alongside PBMC samples, were included among the 90 to 130 TCR-beta libraries. The cohort was made up of about 66 subjects, consisting of roughly 14 HAM/TSP patients, around 35 multiple sclerosis patients and 20 healthy controls. On the study overall, not on this receptor specifically: No clinical or MRI features were associated with the MS cluster, and the authors said that larger cohorts are needed. In phylogenetic analysis, the repertoires of 18 of 34 MS patients grouped into a cluster of related CDR3 sequences, which suggests a possible signature at the repertoire level. No identical CDR3 amino acid sequences were shared among expanded clones across subjects, suggesting private TCR-beta repertoires in all groups. TCR clonal expansion was highest in HAM/TSP patients and lowest in MS patients, with MS patients falling below even healthy controls.

For the unsorted PBMC libraries, 2 million PBMCs were stored in RNAlater at -80 degrees C until RNA extraction and were used to generate the libraries. The multiple sclerosis patients were enrolled in a US clinical protocol that used magnetic resonance imaging to evaluate disease progression. PBMCs were separated from peripheral blood using Ficoll-Hypaque density gradient centrifugation and then cryopreserved in liquid nitrogen. Its CDR3 holds 12 amino acids, cysteine through phenylalanine. The kept DNA is CDR3 alone, 36 bases in frame from the first base. The V and J ends are trimmed by 3 bases and 8 bases, leaving 9 bases between them. cDNA synthesis used template-switch 5'RACE with a primer carrying a 10-nucleotide random unique molecular identifier tagging each TCR transcript. Every sequencing run yielded over 190 million TCR-beta sequences covering 15-18 subjects. The RNeasy kit was used for extraction of total RNA. TCR-beta VDJ regions were amplified with primers for the TCR constant region and the 5'RACE anchor, using the KAPA Real-time Library Amplification kit. Sample indexes and Illumina adaptors were added in a first PCR, and a second PCR then increased library yield. After Ampure bead purification, the roughly 650 bp TCR product was size-selected on a 2% E-gel SizeSelection system. Library quality was checked on a Bioanalyzer, concentration was measured with Qubit, and libraries were quantified with the Kapa Library Quantification kit before pooling. An Illumina HiSeq 2500 sequenced the libraries paired-end 2 x 150 bp. To increase sequence diversity, 25-30% phiX was spiked into each library pool. On the study's bioinformatics: Quality-filtered reads were processed with the UMI-based MiGEC pipeline, and over 80% of raw TCR sequences were removed by the MiGEC pipeline during error correction. VDJ genes were aligned to IMGT germline references, and each clonotype was defined by a unique CDR3 amino acid sequence together with V-J genes. Clonal expansion, Shannon diversity and CDR3 relatedness (CalcPairwiseDistances, ClusterSamples) were evaluated with VDJtools, and phylogenetic trees were built with CLCbio workbench. Using coefficient-of-variation modelling across technical triplicates, the study counted a clone as expanded if it had at least 8 unique UMIs. The public sequencing data were trimmed at Q25 with fastp and processed into clonotypes with MiXCR by TCRdb, which kept only in-frame beta chains. Rows merge per CDR3 protein into single entries with the most common DNA and genes. The V and J calls shown here were made by TCRdb, not taken from the authors' results. Here the sample has around 66,000 distinct CDR3 sequences; approximately 4.6% occur a single time. The ten top clones hold 2.2% of the sample.

This sequence was found in a woman between 65 and 79 years old with multiple sclerosis. Recombination joined TRBV12-3 or TRBV12-4 with TRBJ2-3; the D gene lacks a confident call. Source material: PBMCs. The CDR3 region: CASSLFGRTQYF. The nucleotide sequence is TGTGCCAGCAGTTTGTTCGGCCGTACGCAGTATTTT.